This TCR beta chain was recorded in a study of cytomegalovirus exposure and HLA in healthy donors. J lost 4 bases, V lost 4 bases, and 1 base had no gene match. Germline V gene sequence: CDR1 SGHTA, CDR2 FQGTGA. The CDR3 loop spans 13 amino acids. Overall study results and limits: Of the V segments, some could not be distinguished, including TRBV6-2 and TRBV6-3, and were excluded. From TCR beta sequences, most subjects' HLA-A and HLA-B alleles were reportedly predicted accurately.

A multiplex PCR was run with 60 Vbeta primers and 13 Jbeta primers. Here immunoSEQ multiplex PCR was the method, and the copy in TCRdb shows in-frame clones only, minus some. The top ten clones hold about 1.7% of a sample with roughly 230,000 clones, nearly 95% of them seen once. As for this clone: Antigen specificity is unknown.

The receptor's source is a girl under 10 years old in good health and CMV-seronegative. The chain joins TRBV7-3 to TRBJ2-3, with TRBD2 matching 8 bases. Sequencing input: PBMCs. CDR3 in DNA: TGTGCCAGCAGCTCGGGGGGGCCAGATACGCAGTATTTT. This encodes CASSSGGPDTQYF.